This T cell receptor (beta chain) came from a study of T cell responses to AZD1222 COVID-19 vaccine. General observations from the study: Vaccine-associated CD4 TCRs spanned spike, dominant at 160-218 and 743-854.

This table comes from immunoSEQ multiplex PCR, and its TCRdb copy is limited to in-frame clones, with some not included. Here the sample spans more than 95,000 clones, about 88% being singletons. As regards this clone: Its cognate antigen is unknown.

The trim removed 4 bases at V and 7 bases at J, leaving 15 bases unmatched. Germline V lookup: CDR1 SGHTA, CDR2 FQGTGA. The CDR3 has 16 amino acids. The TCR comes from an adult who received the AZD1222 COVID-19 vaccine. The chain is built from TRBV7-3 and TRBJ1-1; TRBD1 matches 7 bases. The input for sequencing was peripheral blood, taken 28 days after the second AZD1222 dose. CDR3 sequence: CASSSQGPPGGGEAFF. The CDR3 nucleotides are TGTGCCAGCAGCTCACAGGGGCCCCCCGGGGGGGGTGAAGCTTTCTTT.